One sample yielded the 13 T cell receptor beta chains listed below, sequenced in a study of blood T cell repertoires in COVID-19. Libraries were prepared by immunoSEQ multiplex PCR; TCRdb keeps only in-frame clonotypes and omits some of them. The sample shows a few hundred thousand clones, about 88% of them seen only once. Sequenced material: peripheral blood. The receptors shown here come from a man in his 60s who had recovered from COVID-19.

The chain recombines TRBV10-3 with TRBJ1-5; TRBD1 aligns across 8 bases. The V gene's germline CDR1 is ENHRY and CDR2 SYGVKD. This CDR3 is 15 amino acids long. Unmatched junction bases numbered 5, after V lost 5 bases and J lost 2 bases. The CDR3 DNA reads TGTGCCATCAGTCAAGCGACAGGGGGCAATCAGCCCCAGCATTTT. Amino acids: CAISQATGGNQPQHF.

The gene calls are TRBV18 and TRBJ1-4, with 9 positions matching TRBD1. This CDR3 has 15 amino acids. Germline assignment: CDR1 KGHSH and CDR2 LQKENI. J was trimmed by 6 bases and V by 3 bases; bases with no gene match: 5. For the CDR3, the DNA is TGTGCCAGCTCACCCCCGGGGACAGGGTATGAAAAACTGTTTTTT. It translates to CASSPPGTGYEKLFF.

The chain couples TRBV11-2 to TRBJ2-4; maybe TRBD2 (7 bases). V lost 3 bases and J lost 7, with 16 bases in between. The CDR3 is made up of 15 amino acids. CDR1 and CDR2 from the germline V gene are SGHAT and FQNNGV. Here the CDR3 reads CASSFGGGRPNIQYF. DNA for the CDR3: TGTGCCAGCAGCTTTGGGGGGGGCCGTCCGAACATTCAGTACTTC. Complete variable domain (other parts from reference TRBV11-2 and TRBJ2-4): EAGVAQSPRYKIIEKRQSVAFWCNPISGHATLYWYQQILGQGPKLLIQFQNNGVVDDSQLPKDRFSAERLKGVDSTLKIQPAKLEDSAVYLCASSFGGGRPNIQYFGAGTRLSVL.

V usage is TRBV5-6 and J usage is TRBJ2-5; 9 nucleotides align to TRBD1. Germline V gene data show CDR1 as SGHDT and CDR2 as YYEEEE. V gave up 3 bases and J gave up 5 bases; unmatched junction bases: 11. The CDR3 is made up of 16 amino acids. The CDR3 sequence is CASSSTWDRVGETQYF. CDR3 in DNA: TGTGCCAGCAGCTCCACATGGGACAGGGTGGGCGAGACCCAGTACTTC.

V gene TRBV5-1 combines with J gene TRBJ2-3, with 9 nucleotides matching TRBD1. The germline V gene encodes CDR1 SGHRS and CDR2 YFSETQ. The CDR3 covers 16 residues. Trimming at V came to 0 bases and at J to 1 base, leaving 3 bases not matched to a gene. CDR3 coding DNA: TGCGCCAGCAGCTTGGGGGACAGGGTGGGCACAGATACGCAGTATTTT. As protein: CASSLGDRVGTDTQYF.

V and J are TRBV7-2 and TRBJ2-5, with TRBD1 as a possible D gene (5 bases). CDR3 length: 16 amino acids. Germline assignment: CDR1 SGHTA and CDR2 FQGNSA. The V gene lost 2 bases and the J gene lost 5 bases, with 18 bases spanning the gap. The CDR3 here is CASSLSQTATFETQYF. CDR3 in DNA: TGTGCCAGCAGCTTATCCCAGACAGCCACTTTTGAGACCCAGTACTTC.

V usage is TRBV18 and J usage is TRBJ2-7; 13 nucleotides align to TRBD2. CDR1 and CDR2 from the germline V gene are KGHSH and LQKENI. V shed 0 bases, J shed 5 bases, and the junction held 4 bases outside the gene matches. The CDR3 runs to 16 residues. CDR3 in DNA: TGTGCCAGCTCACCACCGGGACTAGCGGGGATCCACGAGCAGTACTTC. Its protein product is CASSPPGLAGIHEQYF. Full variable domain (outside the CDR3, taken from reference TRBV18 and TRBJ2-7): NAGVMQNPRHLVRRRGQEARLRCSPMKGHSHVYWYRQLPEEGLKFMVYLQKENIIDESGMPKERFSAEFPKEGPSILRIQQVVRGDSAAYFCASSPPGLAGIHEQYFGPGTRLTVT.

The chain links TRBV18 to TRBJ1-1; 7 positions agree with TRBD1. V dropped 3 bases and J dropped 1; count of bases not matched to a gene: 2. Germline CDR1 and CDR2: KGHSH and LQKENI. The CDR3 is 14 amino acids. The CDR3 bases are TGTGCCAGCTCACCTTCAGGGGGGAACACTGAAGCTTTCTTT. This translates into CASSPSGGNTEAFF.

CDR3 bases: TGTGCCAGTAGTATAGACTGGACTAGCGGAGAGACCCAGTACTTC. Its translation is CASSIDWTSGETQYF. The rearrangement joins TRBV19 to TRBJ2-5; 10 nucleotides align to TRBD2. V lost 0 bases to trimming and J lost 4 bases; unmatched junction nucleotides: 2. This CDR3 has 15 amino acids. The germline gives CDR1 LNHDA, CDR2 SQIVND (reference sequence).

This chain links TRBV30 with TRBJ1-2; D not resolved. This CDR3 contains 13 residues. The V gene's germline CDR1 is GTSNPN and CDR2 SVGIG (reference sequence). Trimming removed 3 bases at V and 8 bases at J, with 16 bases between. CDR3 DNA sequence: TGTGCCTGGAGCGGGGAAGGGAGGGAGGGCTACACCTTC. Its protein is CAWSGEGREGYTF.

The chain joins TRBV5-6 to TRBJ2-7, with 9 bases identical to TRBD2. In germline, CDR1 is SGHDT, CDR2 YYEEEE. This CDR3 is 14 amino acids long. Unmatched junction bases numbered 7, after V lost 5 bases and J lost 4 bases. In DNA, the CDR3 is TGTGCCAGCAGGTGGGCTAGCGGGGCGTACGAGCAGTACTTC. Its translation is CASRWASGAYEQYF. Together with reference TRBV5-6 and TRBJ2-7, the CDR3 gives the full variable domain: DAGVTQSPTHLIKTRGQQVTLRCSPKSGHDTVSWYQQALGQGPQFIFQYYEEEERQRGNFPDRFSGHQFPNYSSELNVNALLLGDSALYLCASRWASGAYEQYFGPGTRLTVT.

This chain joins TRBV21-1 and TRBJ2-1; TRBD2 is taken as the D call from the table, unchecked against the DNA. TRBV21-1 constitutes a pseudogene. The CDR3 contains 15 residues. In DNA form, the CDR3 reads TGTGCCAGCAGCAACGGGAGGCGGGGGGGCCATGAGCAGTTCTTC. Protein sequence: CASSNGRRGGHEQFF.

This chain connects TRBV5-1 to TRBJ2-1; D may be TRBD1 (6 bases). Between the trimmed V and J ends, which lost 2 bases and 2 bases, there was a span of 11 bases. This CDR3 spans 15 amino acids. Germline CDR1 SGHRS, CDR2 YFSETQ. The CDR3 protein is CASSLQGLTYNEQFF. The CDR3 region has the DNA TGCGCCAGCAGCTTACAGGGTTTGACCTACAATGAGCAGTTCTTC.